This T cell receptor (beta chain) was obtained from a study of long-term antiretroviral therapy in people with HIV. Study-wide background: In the earliest collections, sampling predates the 2015 immediate-ART recommendation by about a decade. Study-level points and caveats: Clones showing expansion before ART dominated the repertoire at all time points.

They ran version v3.0 of the immunoSEQ assay at survey level. Repertoires were generated with immunoSEQ multiplex PCR, while TCRdb's copy carries only in-frame clones and drops some. The data hold some 22,000 clones, with around 82% observed a single time. V was shortened by 1 base and J by 8 bases, with 21 bases between the two germline ends. The CDR3 length is 16 residues. Germline CDR1 reads MNHEY; CDR2 reads SMNVEV (reference sequence). As concerns this clone: Antigen: not known.

The origin of this receptor is a man over 45 with HIV. The source material was unsorted PBMCs, sampled at the start of antiretroviral therapy. The gene calls are TRBV27 and TRBJ2-7; D possibly uses TRBD1 or TRBD2 (5 bases each). CDR3 protein: CASSLYFGASPTKQYF. DNA of the CDR3: TGTGCCAGCAGTTTATACTTCGGGGCTTCTCCTACGAAGCAGTACTTC.